This T cell receptor beta chain was profiled in a study of CD8 T cells in ankylosing spondylitis. TCRdb fed the 5' RACE reads into MiXCR, producing one record per CDR3 protein. The sample consists of about 460,000 distinct CDR3 sequences, about 5.7% of them appearing once. General observations from the study: A TCR beta motif of roughly 8 highly homologous variants seemed to mark ankylosing spondylitis blood. Earlier work had already found some motif variants in reactive arthritis synovial fluid and blood.

The sample holds many counts of this clonotype. As yet, its antigen is unknown. The CDR3 length is 11 residues. Per germline, CDR1 DFQATT and CDR2 SNEGSKA (reference sequence). V was clipped by 7 bases and J by 7 bases, with 13 bases between them. The sample was blood, either unsorted or a sorted T cell fraction (not recorded which). This TCR was recovered from a male donor with ankylosing spondylitis. V usage is TRBV20-1 and J usage is TRBJ1-2; perhaps TRBD1 as D (5 bases). CDR3 amino acids: CSGPSGVGYTF. CDR3 coding DNA: TGCAGTGGCCCCTCGGGGGTTGGCTACACCTTC.